These 10 T cell receptor beta chains came from one sample sequenced in a study of cytomegalovirus exposure and HLA in healthy donors. The repertoire was sequenced with immunoSEQ multiplex PCR; TCRdb's copy has only in-frame clones and lacks some. The sample records about 79,000 clones, under 95% being singletons. Specimen: PBMCs. These receptor sequences come from a woman aged 25-40 years in good health and CMV-seronegative.

The J gene is TRBJ2-1, the V gene TRBV10-1, with TRBD1 matching 7 bases. CDR1 is WNHNN, CDR2 SYGVQD, per germline (reference sequence). Trimming took 0 bases from V and 4 from J; bases not matched to a gene: 9. The CDR3 totals 17 residues. CDR3: CASSESRTDRRYNEQFF. The CDR3 DNA reads TGCGCCAGCAGTGAGTCCAGGACGGACAGGAGATACAATGAGCAGTTCTTC.

V and J are TRBV27 and TRBJ2-3, with TRBD2 as a possible D gene (6 bases). This CDR3 is built from 15 residues. Germline V gives CDR1 MNHEY, CDR2 SMNVEV (reference sequence). V gave up 2 bases and J gave up 4 bases, with 13 bases separating them. The CDR3 spells CASSLVGGGPDTQYF. CDR3 bases: TGTGCCAGCAGTTTAGTGGGAGGAGGACCAGATACGCAGTATTTT.

This clone has a single count. This chain's CDR3 is CASSQWDRGRTDTQYF. CDR3 in DNA: TGTGCCAGCAGCCAATGGGACAGGGGGAGAACAGATACGCAGTATTTT. V gene TRBV9 combines with J gene TRBJ2-3; 11 bases align to TRBD1. V shed 4 bases and J 3 bases; nucleotides not matched to a gene: 7. The CDR3 contains 16 residues. CDR1 is SGDLS, CDR2 YYNGEE, per germline.

A few counts support this clone. This chain uses TRBV2 with TRBJ1-3, with TRBD1 as a possible D gene (6 bases). Germline loops: CDR1 SNHLY, CDR2 FYNNEI. The V and J ends lost 5 bases and 4 bases respectively, with 15 bases between them. The CDR3 loop spans 15 amino acids. This CDR3 is CASSLGQPKGNTIYF. In DNA form, the CDR3 reads TGTGCCAGCAGTTTAGGACAGCCCAAAGGAAACACCATATATTTT.

The chain has TRBV19 and TRBJ1-1; the match to TRBD1 covers 7 bases. This CDR3 is 14 amino acids long. Germline V lookup: CDR1 LNHDA, CDR2 SQIVND (reference sequence). V shed 2 bases, J shed 1 base, and the junction held 1 base outside the gene matches. The CDR3 DNA is TGTGCCAGTAGTATAAGACAGGGGAACACTGAAGCTTTCTTT. It specifies CASSIRQGNTEAFF. Using reference TRBV19 and TRBJ1-1 for the parts outside the CDR3, the full variable domain is DGGITQSPKYLFRKEGQNVTLSCEQNLNHDAMYWYRQDPGQGLRLIYYSQIVNDFQKGDIAEGYSVSREKKESFPLTVTSAQKNPTAFYLCASSIRQGNTEAFFGQGTRLTVV.

The chain combines TRBV5-1 with TRBJ1-6; no clear D. CDR3 length equals 15 residues. Germline V gene data show CDR1 as SGHRS and CDR2 as YFSETQ. V was clipped by 0 bases and J by 7 bases, with 11 bases between them. The CDR3 DNA reads as TGCGCCAGCAGCTTGGGTCGGGGATCGAATTCACCCCTCCACTTT. Translating gives CASSLGRGSNSPLHF.

This rearrangement joins TRBV6-6 to TRBJ2-3; 8 bases are a match to TRBD2. Unmatched junction bases numbered 8, after V lost 5 bases and J lost 1 base. The CDR3 totals 16 residues. The V gene's germline CDR1 is MNHNY and CDR2 SVGAGI (reference sequence). The chain's CDR3 is CASSPGGAGGTDTQYF. DNA of the CDR3: TGTGCCAGCAGTCCCGGTGGAGCGGGAGGCACAGATACGCAGTATTTT.

The rearrangement joins TRBV30 to TRBJ2-3, with 8 nucleotides matching TRBD2. The trim removed 4 bases at V and 2 bases at J, leaving 8 bases unmatched. The germline V gene encodes CDR1 GTSNPN and CDR2 SVGIG (reference sequence). There are 15 residues in the CDR3. The DNA of the CDR3 is TGTGCCTGGACAAAAACTAGCGGCATCACAGATACGCAGTATTTT. Translation: CAWTKTSGITDTQYF.

The chain is built from TRBV7-2 and TRBJ2-1; D gene uncertain. Germline loops: CDR1 SGHTA, CDR2 FQGNSA. V was trimmed by 0 bases and J by 7 bases, leaving 16 bases between them. The CDR3 covers 16 residues. CDR3 DNA: TGTGCCAGCAGCTTAGCGGTTCAAGTAGCCGGTAATGAGCAGTTCTTC. Translated: CASSLAVQVAGNEQFF.

The chain joins TRBV5-1 to TRBJ1-1; weak D call: TRBD1 (5 bases). Trimming stripped 0 bases from V and 2 bases from J, with 11 bases between. Germline CDR1 and CDR2: SGHRS and YFSETQ. CDR3 length: 15 residues. This CDR3 reads CASSLVAGTNTEAFF. The DNA for the CDR3 is TGCGCCAGCAGCTTGGTTGCAGGGACTAACACTGAAGCTTTCTTT. The full variable domain, with the rest looked up from reference TRBV5-1 and TRBJ1-1, is KAGVTQTPRYLIKTRGQQVTLSCSPISGHRSVSWYQQTPGQGLQFLFEYFSETQRNKGNFPGRFSGRQFSNSRSEMNVSTLELGDSALYLCASSLVAGTNTEAFFGQGTRLTVV.